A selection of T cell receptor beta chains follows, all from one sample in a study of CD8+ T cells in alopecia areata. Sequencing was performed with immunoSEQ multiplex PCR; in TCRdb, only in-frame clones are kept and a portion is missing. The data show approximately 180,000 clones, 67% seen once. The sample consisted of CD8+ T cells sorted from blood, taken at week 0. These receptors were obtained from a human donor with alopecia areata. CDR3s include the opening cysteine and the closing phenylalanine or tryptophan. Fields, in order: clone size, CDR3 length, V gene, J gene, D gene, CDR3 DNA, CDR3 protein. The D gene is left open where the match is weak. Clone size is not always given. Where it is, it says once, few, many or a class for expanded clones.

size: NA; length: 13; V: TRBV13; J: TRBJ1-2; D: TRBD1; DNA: TGTGCCAGCAGCTCGGACAGGGGCAGTGGCTACACCTTC; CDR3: CASSSDRGSGYTF
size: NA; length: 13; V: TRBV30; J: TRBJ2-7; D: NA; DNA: TGTGCCTGGAGTAAGGGGGTGTCCTACGAGCAGTACTTC; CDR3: CAWSKGVSYEQYF
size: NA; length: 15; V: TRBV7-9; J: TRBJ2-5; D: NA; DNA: TGTGCCAGCAGCTCAAACCGGGACCTTGGCCAGACCCAGTACTTC; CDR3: CASSSNRDLGQTQYF
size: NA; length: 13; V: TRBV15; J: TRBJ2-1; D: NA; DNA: TGTGCCACCAGCGGGGTTTCCTACAATGAGCAGTTCTTC; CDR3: CATSGVSYNEQFF
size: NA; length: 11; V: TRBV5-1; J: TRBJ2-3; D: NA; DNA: TGCGCCAGCAGCTCCAATAGAGGGGCGTATTTT; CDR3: CASSSNRGAYF
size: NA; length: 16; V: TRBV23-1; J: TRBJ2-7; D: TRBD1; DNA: TGCGCCAGCAGTCAACCCGGACAGGGTAGCTCCTACGAGCAGTACTTC; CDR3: CASSQPGQGSSYEQYF
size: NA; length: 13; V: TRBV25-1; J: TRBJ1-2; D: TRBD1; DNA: TGTGCCAGCAGCTTCGACAGGGATTGGGGCTACACCTTC; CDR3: CASSFDRDWGYTF
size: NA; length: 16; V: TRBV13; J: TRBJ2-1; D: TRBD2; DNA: TGTGCCAGCAGCTCCGAGAGCGGGGGGGCCTTGGATGAGCAGTTCTTC; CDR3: CASSSESGGALDEQFF
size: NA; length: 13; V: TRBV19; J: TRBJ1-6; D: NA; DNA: TGTGCCAGTAGTATTAGAGGGGATTCACCCCTCCACTTT; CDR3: CASSIRGDSPLHF
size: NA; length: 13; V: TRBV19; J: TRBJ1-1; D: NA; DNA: TGTGCCAGTAGTATAGGGGGGAACACTGAAGCTTTCTTT; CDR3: CASSIGGNTEAFF
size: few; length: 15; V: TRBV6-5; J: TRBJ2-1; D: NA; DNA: TGTGCCAGCAGTTACTCGTACAGGGTCGGGGGTGAGCAGTTCTTC; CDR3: CASSYSYRVGGEQFF
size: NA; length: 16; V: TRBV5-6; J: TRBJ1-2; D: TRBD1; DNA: TGTGCCAGCAGCTTGGGACCTCAGGGGGCGGGCTATGGCTACACCTTC; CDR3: CASSLGPQGAGYGYTF
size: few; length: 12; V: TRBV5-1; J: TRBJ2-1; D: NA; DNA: TGCGCCAGCAGCATGAGCGGGTTTGAGCAGTTCTTC; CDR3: CASSMSGFEQFF
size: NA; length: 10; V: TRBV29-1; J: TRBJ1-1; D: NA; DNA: TGCAGCGTTGTGGGCAGGGAAGCTTTCTTT; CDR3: CSVVGREAFF
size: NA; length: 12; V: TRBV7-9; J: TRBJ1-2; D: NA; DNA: TGTGCCAGCAGTTCCCCAGGCGGTGGCTACACCTTC; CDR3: CASSSPGGGYTF
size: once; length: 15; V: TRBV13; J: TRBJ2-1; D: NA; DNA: TGTGCCAGCAGCCCGAATCGGGACGGATACAATGAGCAGTTCTTC; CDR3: CASSPNRDGYNEQFF
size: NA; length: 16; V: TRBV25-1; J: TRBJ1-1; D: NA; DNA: TGTGCCAGCAGTGAAGGGGGAGGATATGGGAACACTGAAGCTTTCTTT; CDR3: CASSEGGGYGNTEAFF
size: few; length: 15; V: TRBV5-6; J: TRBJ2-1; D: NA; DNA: TGTGCCAGCAGCTTTCGGAGCAGCTCCTACAATGAGCAGTTCTTC; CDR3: CASSFRSSSYNEQFF
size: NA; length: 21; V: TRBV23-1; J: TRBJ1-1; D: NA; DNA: TGCGCCAGCAGTGCGACCGTAAGGGAGGGTCGGGGGGAAAGGGTGGGCACTGAAGCTTTCTTT; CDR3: CASSATVREGRGERVGTEAFF
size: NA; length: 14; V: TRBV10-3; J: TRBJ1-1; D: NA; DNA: TGTGCCATCAGCCCCGGCAGGGAGGATACTGAAGCTTTCTTT; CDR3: CAISPGREDTEAFF
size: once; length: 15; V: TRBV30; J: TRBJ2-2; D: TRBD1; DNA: TGTGCCTGGAACCTAGGGGGCCTGAACACCGGGGAGCTGTTTTTT; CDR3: CAWNLGGLNTGELFF
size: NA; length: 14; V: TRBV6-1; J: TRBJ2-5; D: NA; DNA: TGTGCCAGCAGTGAACTGGGGACGGGTGAGACCCAGTACTTC; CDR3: CASSELGTGETQYF
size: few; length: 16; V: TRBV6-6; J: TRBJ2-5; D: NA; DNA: TGTGCCAGCAGTTACTCTCCGGGGGGCCGGGAAGAGACCCAGTACTTC; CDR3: CASSYSPGGREETQYF
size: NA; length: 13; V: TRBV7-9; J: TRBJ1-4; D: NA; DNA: TGTGCCAGCAGCCTCGGGACTGGGGAAAAACTGTTTTTT; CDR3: CASSLGTGEKLFF
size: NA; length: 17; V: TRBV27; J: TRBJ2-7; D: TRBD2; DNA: TGTGCCAGCAGTTTCTTGAGCGGGGTACCCTTTCCCTACGAGCAGTACTTC; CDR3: CASSFLSGVPFPYEQYF
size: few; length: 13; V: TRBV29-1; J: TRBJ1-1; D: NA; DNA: TGCAGCGTGGGAACAGGGTCGTCCACTGAAGCTTTCTTT; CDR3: CSVGTGSSTEAFF
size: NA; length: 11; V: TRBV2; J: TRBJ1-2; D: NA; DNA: TGTGCTGAGCAGTCCGGGGATGGCTACACCTTC; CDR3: CAEQSGDGYTF
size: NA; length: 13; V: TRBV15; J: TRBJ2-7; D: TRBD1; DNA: TGTGCCACCAGCAGGGACAGGGCCCACGAGCAGTACTTC; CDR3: CATSRDRAHEQYF
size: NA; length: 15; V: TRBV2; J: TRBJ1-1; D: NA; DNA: TGTGCCAGCAGCGTCGGCAGGGAGGGGGACACTGAAGCTTTCTTT; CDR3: CASSVGREGDTEAFF
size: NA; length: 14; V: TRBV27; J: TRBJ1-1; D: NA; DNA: TGTGCCAGCAGTTTAGGGGCAGGGCTCTCTGAAGCTTTCTTT; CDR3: CASSLGAGLSEAFF
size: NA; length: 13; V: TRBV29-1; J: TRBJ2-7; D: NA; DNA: TGCAGCGTTGAAGGTCCGAATCCCTACGAGCAGTACTTC; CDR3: CSVEGPNPYEQYF
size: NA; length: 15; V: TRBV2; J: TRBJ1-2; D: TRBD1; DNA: TGTGCCAGCAGTGTTTGGGACAGGGGTGACTATGGCTACACCTTC; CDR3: CASSVWDRGDYGYTF
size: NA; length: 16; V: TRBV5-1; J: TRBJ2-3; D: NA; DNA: TGCGCCAGCAGCTCCACGGACCTCTTCGACACAGATTCGCAGTATTTT; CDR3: CASSSTDLFDTDSQYF
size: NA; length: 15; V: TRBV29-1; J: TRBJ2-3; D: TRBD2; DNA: TGCAGCGTTGATTCGGGGACTACTCGGGGTGGTACGCAGTATTTT; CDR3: CSVDSGTTRGGTQYF
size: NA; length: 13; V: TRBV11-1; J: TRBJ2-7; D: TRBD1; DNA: TGTGCCAGCAGCCCTGACAGGGTGTACGAGCAGTACTTC; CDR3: CASSPDRVYEQYF
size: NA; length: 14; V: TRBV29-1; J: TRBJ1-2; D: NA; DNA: TGCAGCGTTGGGGGCAGGGGCGATAACTATGGCTACACCTTC; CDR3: CSVGGRGDNYGYTF
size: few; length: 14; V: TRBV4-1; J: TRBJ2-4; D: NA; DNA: TGCGCCAGCAGACAGGTCGGGGCCAAAAACATTCAGTACTTC; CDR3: CASRQVGAKNIQYF
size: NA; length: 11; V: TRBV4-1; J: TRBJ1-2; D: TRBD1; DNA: TGCGCCAGCAGTAAAGGACAGGAGTACACCTTC; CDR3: CASSKGQEYTF
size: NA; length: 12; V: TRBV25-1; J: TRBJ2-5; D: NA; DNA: TGTGCCAGCAGTGTGGGGGTAGAGACCCAGTACTTC; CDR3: CASSVGVETQYF
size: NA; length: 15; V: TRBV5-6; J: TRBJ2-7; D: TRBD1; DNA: TGTGCCAGCAGCTCTGTGGGGACAGGGGTCTACGAGCAGTACTTC; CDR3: CASSSVGTGVYEQYF
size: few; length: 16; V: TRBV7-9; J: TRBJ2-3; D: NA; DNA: TGTGCCAGCAGCCCTGATGGTTACGACTCCACAGATACGCAGTATTTT; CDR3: CASSPDGYDSTDTQYF
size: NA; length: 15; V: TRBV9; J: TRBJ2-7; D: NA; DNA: TGTGCCAGCAGCGTAGAGGAGGGTGGGGTTTACGAGCAGTACTTC; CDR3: CASSVEEGGVYEQYF
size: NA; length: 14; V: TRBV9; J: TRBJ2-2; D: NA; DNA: TGTGCCAGCGAACAGGGATTGAACACCGGGGAGCTGTTTTTT; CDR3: CASEQGLNTGELFF
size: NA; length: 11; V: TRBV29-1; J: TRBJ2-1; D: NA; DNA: TGCAGCGTTGGAGGGCGGGGTGAGCAGTTCTTC; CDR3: CSVGGRGEQFF
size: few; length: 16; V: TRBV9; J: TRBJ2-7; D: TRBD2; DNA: TGTGCCAGCAGCTTAAGCGGTGCGGGGGGGCAGGACGAGCAGTACTTC; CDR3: CASSLSGAGGQDEQYF
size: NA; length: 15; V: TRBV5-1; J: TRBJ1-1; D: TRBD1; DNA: TGCGCCAGCAGCTTGGAGACAGGGGTGAGAACTGAAGCTTTCTTT; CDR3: CASSLETGVRTEAFF
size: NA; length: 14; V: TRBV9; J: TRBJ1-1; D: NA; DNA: TGTGCCAGCAGCCCTCGACCCTATGACACTGAAGCTTTCTTT; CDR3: CASSPRPYDTEAFF
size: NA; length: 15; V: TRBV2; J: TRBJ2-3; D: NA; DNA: TGTGCCAGCAGTGAGGAGGGTCGGAGCACAGATACGCAGTATTTT; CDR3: CASSEEGRSTDTQYF
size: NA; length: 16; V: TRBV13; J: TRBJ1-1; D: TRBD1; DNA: TGTGCCAGCAGCCTCGGACAGGGCAATATGAACACTGAAGCTTTCTTT; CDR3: CASSLGQGNMNTEAFF
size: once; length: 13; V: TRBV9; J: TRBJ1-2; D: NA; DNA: TGTGCCAGCAGCGCACCGCAGGGGAATGGCTACACCTTC; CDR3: CASSAPQGNGYTF
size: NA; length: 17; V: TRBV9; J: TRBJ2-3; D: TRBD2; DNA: TGTGCCAGCAGCGTGCCTACTAGCGGGGGGCCCACAGATACGCAGTATTTT; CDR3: CASSVPTSGGPTDTQYF
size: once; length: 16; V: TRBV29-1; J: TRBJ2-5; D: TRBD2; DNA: TGCAGCGTGCGGGGATATAGCGGGGGGGCCGGAGAGACCCAGTACTTC; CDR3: CSVRGYSGGAGETQYF
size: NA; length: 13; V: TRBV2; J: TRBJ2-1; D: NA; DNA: TGTGCCAGCAGTATGGCAGGGCTAGCTGAGCAGTTCTTC; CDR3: CASSMAGLAEQFF
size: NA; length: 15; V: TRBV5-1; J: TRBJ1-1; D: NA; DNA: TGCGCCAGCAGCTTGGGGAGGTCCGGGGGAACTGAAGCTTTCTTT; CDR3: CASSLGRSGGTEAFF
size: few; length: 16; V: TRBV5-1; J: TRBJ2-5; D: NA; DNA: TGCGCCAGCAGCCACACAATTGGGGGTGGTTTTGGGACCCAGTACTTC; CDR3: CASSHTIGGGFGTQYF
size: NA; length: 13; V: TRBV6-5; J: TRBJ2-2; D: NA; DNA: TGTGCCAGCAGTTACGGGGGGACCGGGGAGCTGTTTTTT; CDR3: CASSYGGTGELFF
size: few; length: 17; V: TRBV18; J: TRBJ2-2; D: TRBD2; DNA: TGTGCCAGCTCACCCCAGTCCGGGGGGACGAACACCGGGGAGCTGTTTTTT; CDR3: CASSPQSGGTNTGELFF
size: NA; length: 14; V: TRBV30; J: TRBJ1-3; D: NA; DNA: TGTGCCTGGAGTTCGACGAAATCTGGAAACACCATATATTTT; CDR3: CAWSSTKSGNTIYF
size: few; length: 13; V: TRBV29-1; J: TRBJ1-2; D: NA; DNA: TGCAGCGTGGAAAGCGACGGCTACGATGGCTACACCTTC; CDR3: CSVESDGYDGYTF
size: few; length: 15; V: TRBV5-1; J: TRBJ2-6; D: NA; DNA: TGCGCCAGCAGCTTGAAAAACTCTGGGGCCAACGTCCTGACTTTC; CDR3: CASSLKNSGANVLTF